These 6 T cell receptor beta chains share one sample of origin, sequenced in a study of blood T cells in healthy people across ages. A sample-barcoded 5' primer and a J-beta primer mix were used in a second PCR of roughly 7 to 11 cycles. MiXCR, run by TCRdb on the 5' RACE reads, gives a single entry per CDR3 protein. The profile shows about 700,000 distinct CDR3 sequences, approximately 31% of them singletons. The specimen was blood. These receptors were collected from a woman aged 80 or over in good health.

This clonotype was seen a few times. The genes are TRBV20-1 and TRBJ1-5, with D maybe TRBD1 (6 bases). The V gene lost 4 bases and the J gene lost 2 bases, with 27 bases spanning the gap. CDR1 is DFQATT and CDR2 is SNEGSKA in the germline V gene (reference sequence). This CDR3 has 19 residues. The CDR3 region has the DNA TGCAGTGCTACGAGCGCTTTCGGGACACCCCCTCAGGGCAATCAGCCCCAGCATTTT. As protein: CSATSAFGTPPQGNQPQHF.

This clonotype came up many times. The CDR3 coding sequence is TGCAGTGCTAGTAGCCACAGGGGGTCTGGGGCCAACGTCCTGACTTTC. Its protein is CSASSHRGSGANVLTF. The V and J genes are TRBV20-1 and TRBJ2-6; 8 nucleotides match TRBD1. The germline CDR1 and CDR2 sequences are DFQATT and SNEGSKA (reference sequence). V shed 3 bases and J 1 base; nucleotides not matched to a gene: 5. The CDR3 totals 16 residues.

There are many counts of this clonotype. The chain joins TRBV29-1 to TRBJ1-2; no firm D call. This CDR3 is 13 amino acids long. Trimming removed 4 bases at V and 0 bases at J, with 9 bases between. Per the germline V gene, CDR1 is SQVTM and CDR2 is ANQGSEA. The CDR3 here is CSVVGPANYGYTF. In DNA form, the CDR3 reads TGCAGCGTTGTTGGGCCAGCTAACTATGGCTACACCTTC.

With regard to this clonotype: A much larger clonotype is one base distant, so this may be a read error. V usage is TRBV20-1 and J usage is TRBJ1-2; D uncertain. The CDR3 covers 15 residues. The germline V gene has CDR1 DFQATT and CDR2 SNEGSKA (reference sequence). CDR3 residues: CSATRSGESNYGYIF. Here the CDR3 DNA reads TGCAGTGCTACGCGTTCAGGTGAATCGAACTATGGCTACATCTTC.

Of note for this clonotype: A much bigger clone sits one base away, suggesting this may be a read error. The V call is TRBV7-9, the J call TRBJ2-1, with no clear D. The J call is doubtful: the DNA matches TRBJ2-7 better. Germline assignment: CDR1 SEHNR and CDR2 FQNEAQ (reference sequence). This CDR3 has 13 amino acids. CDR3 nucleotides: TGTGCCAGCAGCTTGCTGGGATACAATGAGCAGTACTTC. The encoded protein is CASSLLGYNEQYF.

The sample holds many counts of this clonotype. CDR3 nucleotides: TGTGCCAGCAGTATGACGGGGTTTAATTCACCCCTCCACTTT. Protein: CASSMTGFNSPLHF. This chain links TRBV12-3 or TRBV12-4 with TRBJ1-6; D is uncertain. The V end was cut by 5 bases, the J end by 6 bases, with 11 bases between. The CDR3 length is 14 residues.